These T cell receptor beta chains were read from a single sample in a study of shared clonotypes between healthy human individuals. The data were produced by immunoSEQ multiplex PCR, yet TCRdb's version contains in-frame clones alone and is incomplete. The sample records about 1.1 million clones, 75% to 85% being singletons. The sequenced sample was memory CD4+ T cells from PBMCs. The receptors were gathered from a man aged 18 to 35 in good health. Some clones in this sample may be carry-over from other donors' samples. Each CDR3 is given with its conserved first and last residue. The D gene is left open where the match is weak.

len	v_gene	j_gene	d_gene	CDR3nt	CDR3aa
15	TRBV28	TRBJ1-1	-	TGTGCCAGCCCCCTTCAGAGCTCTTGGAACACTGAAGCTTTCTTT	CASPLQSSWNTEAFF
17	TRBV5-1	TRBJ1-4	TRBD1	TGCGCCAGCAGCTACGGGACAGGGAGGCCCTTTAATGAAAAACTGTTTTTT	CASSYGTGRPFNEKLFF
16	TRBV5-4	TRBJ1-3	-	TGTGCCAGCAGCTATGGAGGCCTTAGCTCTGGAAACACCATATATTTT	CASSYGGLSSGNTIYF
14	TRBV19	TRBJ1-2	TRBD1	TGTGCCAGTAGTATACAGACAGGGAGCTACGGCTACACCTTC	CASSIQTGSYGYTF
17	TRBV7-2	TRBJ2-2	-	TGTGCCAGCAGCTTTATTGCAGGGCCCCTTTACACCGGGGAGCTGTTTTTT	CASSFIAGPLYTGELFF
15	TRBV18	TRBJ1-2	TRBD1	TGTGCCAGCTCATACGGACAGGAGCAGAACTATGGCTACACCTTC	CASSYGQEQNYGYTF
16	TRBV11-2	TRBJ2-2	-	TGTGCCAGCAGCTTAAACAGGGACGCGAACACCGGGGAGCTGTTTTTT	CASSLNRDANTGELFF
17	TRBV5-4	TRBJ2-3	-	TGTGCCAGCAGCTTGTCCTGGCGGATTACTAGCACAGATACGCAGTATTTT	CASSLSWRITSTDTQYF
14	TRBV5-1	TRBJ1-3	TRBD1	TGCGCCAGCAGCCCGGGACAGACAGGAAACACCATATATTTT	CASSPGQTGNTIYF
12	TRBV28	TRBJ1-2	-	TGTGCCAGCGGTGACACCGGGTACGGCTACACCTTC	CASGDTGYGYTF
16	TRBV7-9	TRBJ1-1	-	TGTGCCAGCAGCCCCCCTATTGGGCGAAAGGACACTGAAGCTTTCTTT	CASSPPIGRKDTEAFF
14	TRBV2	TRBJ1-2	-	TGTGCCAGCAGTAATGAGGGGGGCGGCTATGGCTACACCTTC	CASSNEGGGYGYTF
13	TRBV11-2	TRBJ2-2	-	TGTGCCAGCAGCTCCGCGAACACCGGGGAGCTGTTTTTT	CASSSANTGELFF
14	TRBV5-1	TRBJ1-4	-	TGCGCCAGCAAGGTGCAGGGCACTAATGAAAAACTGTTTTTT	CASKVQGTNEKLFF
16	TRBV11-2	TRBJ1-1	-	TGTGCCAGCAGCGCCGACGGAGCTCAAATGAACACTGAAGCTTTCTTT	CASSADGAQMNTEAFF
13	TRBV14	TRBJ2-7	-	TGTGCCAGCAGGGTTAGCGGAGCCAGGGAGCAGTACTTC	CASRVSGAREQYF
12	TRBV7-9	TRBJ2-7	-	TGTGCCAGCAGCTTAGCGTTGGGGGTGCAGTACTTC	CASSLALGVQYF
13	TRBV30	TRBJ1-3	-	TGTGCCTGGAGCGTCTCCTCTGGAAACACCATATATTTT	CAWSVSSGNTIYF
13	TRBV7-9	TRBJ1-2	-	TGTGCCAGCAGCCAGGGAGGGGACTATGGCTACACCTTC	CASSQGGDYGYTF
15	TRBV7-8	TRBJ2-7	-	TGTGCCAGCAGCTTAGAGGGGCAGGGTTATGACGAGCAGTACTTC	CASSLEGQGYDEQYF
15	TRBV6-1	TRBJ1-2	-	TGTGCCAGCAGTGAAGCGCTCCAGGCTAACTATGGCTACACCTTC	CASSEALQANYGYTF
13	TRBV10-1	TRBJ2-7	TRBD1	TGCGCCAGCAGCCTTCAGGGGGCGGATATGCAGTACTTC	CASSLQGADMQYF
16	TRBV28	TRBJ1-4	TRBD1	TGTGCCAGCAGTGGACAGGGGGCTGGGTTTAATGAAAAACTGTTTTTT	CASSGQGAGFNEKLFF